The 13 T cell receptor beta chains reported below all come from one sample, sequenced in a study of breast tumors, draining lymph nodes, adjacent tissues. TCRdb called the multiplex PCR reads again in MiXCR, with one record for every CDR3 protein. This table has fewer than 80,000 distinct CDR3 sequences, 43% appearing once. Sequencing input: breast tumor tissue. These receptors were taken from a female donor with breast cancer. Some clones in this sample may be carry-over from other donors' samples.

The CDR3 is CASSGEVAGNTIYF. CDR3 bases: TGTGCCAGCAGTGGAGAAGTGGCTGGAAACACCATATATTTT. This sequence joins TRBV6-1 and TRBJ1-3, with D unresolved. V was pared by 4 bases and J by 2 bases, with 9 bases between. CDR3 length: 14 amino acids. Germline CDR1 and CDR2: MNHNS and SASEGT.

The CDR3 here is CASSPTGRAEAFF. DNA of the CDR3: TGTGCCAGCAGCCCGACAGGAAGGGCTGAAGCTTTCTTT. This chain uses TRBV7-2 with TRBJ1-1; weak D call: TRBD1 (6 bases). CDR1 is SGHTA and CDR2 is FQGNSA in the germline V gene. The CDR3 spans 13 residues. V dropped 5 bases and J dropped 6 bases, with 13 bases sitting between them.

The sample holds many counts of this clonotype. J is TRBJ1-2 and V is TRBV12-3 or TRBV12-4, with D uncertain. V was clipped by 6 bases and J by 4 bases, with 15 bases between them. The CDR3 is 14 residues long. CDR3 DNA sequence: TGTGCCAGCAGGACCGCCGGGAGCTTCTATGGCTACACCTTC. It encodes CASRTAGSFYGYTF.

Ten or more counts support this clonotype. The CDR3 DNA reads TGCGCCAGCAGATTCGCCCTCGGCAACTATGGCTACACCTTC. It encodes CASRFALGNYGYTF. The rearrangement uses TRBV5-1 and TRBJ1-2; D remains unclear. The CDR3 totals 14 residues. Germline V gene sequence: CDR1 SGHRS, CDR2 YFSETQ. V lost 5 bases, J lost 2 bases, and 13 bases lay in between.

The rearrangement uses TRBV20-1 and TRBJ2-3; D is possibly TRBD2 (5 bases). Germline V CDR1 and CDR2: DFQATT, SNEGSKA (reference sequence). CDR3 length equals 13 residues. V gave up 6 bases and J gave up 2 bases, with 12 bases separating them. In DNA form, the CDR3 reads TGCAGTGCAACTAGGGTCAACACAGATACGCAGTATTTT. Its protein is CSATRVNTDTQYF.

There are many counts of this clonotype. Possible read error: a much larger clone is one base away. This chain joins TRBV11-2 and TRBJ2-5; TRBD2 might be the D (5 bases). V was shortened by 4 bases and J by 1 base, with 16 bases between the two germline ends. CDR1 and CDR2 from the germline V gene are SGHAT and FQNNGV. This CDR3 has 16 residues. CDR3 sequence (DNA): TGTGCCAGCAGCTCCGTTGGACTCACTTTCCAAGAGACCCAGTACTTC. Encoded protein: CASSSVGLTFQETQYF. The entire variable domain, with the rest obtained from reference TRBV11-2 and TRBJ2-5, is as follows: EAGVAQSPRYKIIEKRQSVAFWCNPISGHATLYWYQQILGQGPKLLIQFQNNGVVDDSQLPKDRFSAERLKGVDSTLKIQPAKLEDSAVYLCASSSVGLTFQETQYFGPGTRLLVL.

This rearrangement joins TRBV12-5 to TRBJ2-6; 10 bases map to TRBD1. Per the germline V gene, CDR1 is LGHNT and CDR2 is FRNRAP. With V trimmed by 5 bases and J by 2 bases, 6 bases remained unmatched. This CDR3 spans 17 amino acids. CDR3 bases: TGTGCTAGTGGTATAGGACAGGGGGAAGCTGGGGCCAACGTCCTGACTTTC. Translation gives CASGIGQGEAGANVLTF. The variable domain in full, completed from reference TRBV12-5 and TRBJ2-6, reads DARVTQTPRHKVTEMGQEVTMRCQPILGHNTVFWYRQTMMQGLELLAYFRNRAPLDDSGMPKDRFSAEMPDATLATLKIQPSEPRDSAVYFCASGIGQGEAGANVLTFGAGSRLTVL.

This clonotype has ten or more counts. The chain couples TRBV18 to TRBJ1-3; TRBD1 matches 7 bases. Germline CDR1 is KGHSH and CDR2 is LQKENI. The CDR3 covers 16 residues. V shed 6 bases, J shed 0 bases, and the junction held 8 bases outside the gene matches. The CDR3 spells CASSGTAQSSGNTIYF. The CDR3 nucleotides read TGTGCCAGCTCCGGGACAGCTCAAAGCTCTGGAAACACCATATATTTT. The full variable domain, completed using reference TRBV18 and TRBJ1-3, is NAGVMQNPRHLVRRRGQEARLRCSPMKGHSHVYWYRQLPEEGLKFMVYLQKENIIDESGMPKERFSAEFPKEGPSILRIQQVVRGDSAAYFCASSGTAQSSGNTIYFGEGSWLTVV.

The chain employs TRBV20-1 and TRBJ1-4; D not resolved. V shed 4 bases and J shed 5 bases, with 11 bases lying between them. The CDR3 runs 13 residues. From germline, CDR1 is DFQATT and CDR2 SNEGSKA (reference sequence). The CDR3 DNA follows: TGCAGTGCTACGTCGGAACCAAATGAAAAACTGTTTTTT. Protein: CSATSEPNEKLFF.

This clonotype was recorded many times. This chain joins TRBV6-6 and TRBJ2-7, with 11 positions matching TRBD2. Germline V gene data show CDR1 as MNHNY and CDR2 as SVGAGI (reference sequence). The trim removed 5 bases at V and 0 bases at J, leaving 12 bases unmatched. The CDR3 spans 18 residues. The CDR3 region has the DNA TGTGCCAGCAGTCGACGTGCTGGGACTAGCGGTTCCTCCTACGAGCAGTACTTC. It codes for CASSRRAGTSGSSYEQYF.

In this sample, this clonotype turned up many times. V and J are TRBV7-9 and TRBJ2-7; D gene ambiguous. Germline CDR1 is SEHNR and CDR2 is FQNEAQ (reference sequence). The CDR3 contains 15 residues. The V and J ends lost 7 bases and 0 bases respectively, with 16 bases between them. CDR3 sequence: CASTQANRSSYEQYF. CDR3 DNA: TGTGCCAGCACCCAGGCGAACCGGAGCTCCTACGAGCAGTACTTC.

The table lists this clonotype with a few counts. The chain employs TRBV28 and TRBJ1-2, with 9 bases identical to TRBD1. Germline lookup yields CDR1 MDHEN and CDR2 SYDVKM. Trimming removed 3 bases from V and 7 bases from J; junction bases left unmatched: 12. CDR3 length: 16 residues. CDR3 region: CASSLGQGVGALGYTF. The CDR3 DNA follows: TGTGCCAGCAGTTTGGGACAGGGAGTTGGGGCCCTTGGCTACACCTTC.

This clonotype occurred many times. The V call is TRBV20-1, the J call TRBJ1-6, with a tentative D call TRBD1 (5 bases). Trimming stripped 0 bases from V and 7 bases from J, with 7 bases between. The germline V gene encodes CDR1 DFQATT and CDR2 SNEGSKA (reference sequence). The CDR3 is made up of 13 amino acids. The CDR3 nucleotides read TGCAGTGCTAGAGACTACAGGAATTCACCCCTCCACTTT. Amino acids: CSARDYRNSPLHF.